This T cell receptor (beta chain) was documented in a study of blood T cell repertoires in COVID-19. The repertoire was sequenced with immunoSEQ multiplex PCR; TCRdb's copy has only in-frame clones and lacks some. The table lists approximately 76,000 clones, around 88% of them singletons. CDR1 is MNHEY and CDR2 is SMNVEV in the germline V gene (reference sequence). Trimming took 3 bases from V and 6 from J, leaving 11 bases between them. This CDR3 has 13 amino acids. Input material: peripheral blood. This sequence was found in a man aged 25-45 years with acute or convalescent COVID-19. The V and J genes are TRBV27 and TRBJ1-2; no clear D. The CDR3 region is CASSLSGWNGYTF. CDR3 DNA sequence: TGTGCCAGCAGTTTGTCGGGGTGGAATGGCTACACCTTC.